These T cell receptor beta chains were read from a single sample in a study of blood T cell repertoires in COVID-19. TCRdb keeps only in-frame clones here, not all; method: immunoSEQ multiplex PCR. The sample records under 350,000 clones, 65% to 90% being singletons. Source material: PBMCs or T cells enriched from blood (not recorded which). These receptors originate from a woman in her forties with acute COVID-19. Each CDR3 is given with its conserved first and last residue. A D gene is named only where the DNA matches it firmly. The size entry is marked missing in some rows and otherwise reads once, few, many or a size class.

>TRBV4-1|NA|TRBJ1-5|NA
TGCGCCAGCAGCCAAGTTTTGGCAGTTTATAGCAATCAGCCCCAGCATTTT
CASSQVLAVYSNQPQHF
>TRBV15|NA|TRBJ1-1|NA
TGTGCCACCAGCAGAGATACAGGCCTGAACACTGAAGCTTTCTTT
CATSRDTGLNTEAFF
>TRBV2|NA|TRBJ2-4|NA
TGTGCCAGCCAAGAACAAGTAAAAACCAAAAACATTCAGTACTTC
CASQEQVKTKNIQYF
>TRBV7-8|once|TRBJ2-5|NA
TGTGCCAGCAGCTTAGCGCAGGTGCCCCAGTACTTC
CASSLAQVPQYF
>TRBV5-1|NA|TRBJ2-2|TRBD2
TGCGCCAGCAGCCGCGGGACTAGCGAGAACACCGGGGAGCTGTTTTTT
CASSRGTSENTGELFF
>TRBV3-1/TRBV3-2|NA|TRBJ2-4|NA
TGTGCCAGCTTGGAGTCAGGGAGGAACATTCAGTACTTC
CASLESGRNIQYF
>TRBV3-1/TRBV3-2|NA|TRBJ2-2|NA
TGTGCCAGCAGTCGAAAAGCGGTGAACACCGGGGAGCTGTTTTTT
CASSRKAVNTGELFF
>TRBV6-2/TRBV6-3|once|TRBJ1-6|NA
TGTGCCAGCAGTTCTGGGGCAGCAAGCTCCTATAATTCACCCCTCCACTTT
CASSSGAASSYNSPLHF
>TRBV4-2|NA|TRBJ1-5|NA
TGTGCCAGCAGCCAAGAATTGACACCAGACAGACAGCCCCAGCATTTT
CASSQELTPDRQPQHF
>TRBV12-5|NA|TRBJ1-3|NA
TGTGCTAGTGGTTTCCCCGGGATGCTTACCTCTGGAAACACCATATATTTT
CASGFPGMLTSGNTIYF
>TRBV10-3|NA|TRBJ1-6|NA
TGTGCCTCCAAGGACAACACCAATTCACCCCTCCACTTT
CASKDNTNSPLHF
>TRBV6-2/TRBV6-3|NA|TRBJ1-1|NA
TGTGCCAGCACCCCCGGCACGGGGGGGGCTGAAGCTTTCTTT
CASTPGTGGAEAFF
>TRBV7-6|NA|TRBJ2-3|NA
TGTGCCAGCAGTGTGACTGACTTTTACCCAGATACGCAGTATTTT
CASSVTDFYPDTQYF
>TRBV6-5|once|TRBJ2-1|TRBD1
TGTGCCAGCACAGACAGGGGGGGACCCTACAATGAGCAGTTCTTC
CASTDRGGPYNEQFF
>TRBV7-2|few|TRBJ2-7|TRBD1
TGTGCCAGCAGCGTCGGACAGGGGGGCTACGAGCAGTACTTC
CASSVGQGGYEQYF
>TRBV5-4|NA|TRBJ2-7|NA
TGTGCCAGCAGCTCCCGGACAGAGACCTACGAGCAGTACTTC
CASSSRTETYEQYF
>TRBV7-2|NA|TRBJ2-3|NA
TGTGCCAGCAGCTTCACCTACACAGATACGCAGTATTTT
CASSFTYTDTQYF
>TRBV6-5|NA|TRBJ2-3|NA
TGTGCCAGCAGTTACTCGACGGGGATCGGGGGAGATACGCAGTATTTT
CASSYSTGIGGDTQYF
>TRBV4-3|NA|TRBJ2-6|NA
TGCGCCAGCAGCCAAGATTTTATCAGCTCTGGGGCCAACGTCCTGACTTTC
CASSQDFISSGANVLTF
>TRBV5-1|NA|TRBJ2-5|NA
TGCGCCAGCAGCTTGGCCGCCGGGGTCCAAGAGACCCAGTACTTC
CASSLAAGVQETQYF
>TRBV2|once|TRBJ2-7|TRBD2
TGTGCCAGCAGTTGGACTAGCGGATCCGTCGAGCAGTACTTC
CASSWTSGSVEQYF
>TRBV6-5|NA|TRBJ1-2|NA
TGTGCCAGCACCAGACTAGCTAACTATGGCTACACCTTC
CASTRLANYGYTF
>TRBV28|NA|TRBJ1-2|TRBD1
TGTGCCAGCAGTTCGATCGCAGGGGGCAGCTATGGCTACACCTTC
CASSSIAGGSYGYTF
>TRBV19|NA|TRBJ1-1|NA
TGTGCCAGTAGTCGGCCAGGGGCTTTGAACACTGAAGCTTTCTTT
CASSRPGALNTEAFF
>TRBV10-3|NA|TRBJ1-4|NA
TGTGCCATCAGTCGTTCAGTCCCAAATGAAAAACTGTTTTTT
CAISRSVPNEKLFF
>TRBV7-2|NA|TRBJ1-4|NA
TGTGCCAGCAGCTTAGTGGCAGGGTCCGAAAAACTGTTTTTT
CASSLVAGSEKLFF
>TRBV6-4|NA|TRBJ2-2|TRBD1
TGTGCCAGCAGAACCCAGGGGGCTTCAACCGGGGAGCTGTTTTTT
CASRTQGASTGELFF
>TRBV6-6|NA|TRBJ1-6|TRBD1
TGTGCCAGCACCCCCCGGGACAGGTCTTATTCACCCCTCCACTTT
CASTPRDRSYSPLHF
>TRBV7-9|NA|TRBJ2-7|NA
TGTGCCAGCAGCTGGGACGATTCGGACAGACCACACTCCTACGAGCAGTACTTC
CASSWDDSDRPHSYEQYF
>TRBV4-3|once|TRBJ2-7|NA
TGCGCCAGCAGCCGGGACTCTTTGACCTACGAGCAGTACTTC
CASSRDSLTYEQYF
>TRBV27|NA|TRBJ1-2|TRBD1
TGTGCCAGCAGTCCCCGGGGGACAGAGAATGGCTACACCTTC
CASSPRGTENGYTF
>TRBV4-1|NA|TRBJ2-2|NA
TGCGCCAGCAGCCGAACAGGATGGCCGGAAAACACCGGGGAGCTGTTTTTT
CASSRTGWPENTGELFF
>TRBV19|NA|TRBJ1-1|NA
TGTGCCAGTAGTAGTACAGGGATAAACACTGAAGCTTTCTTT
CASSSTGINTEAFF
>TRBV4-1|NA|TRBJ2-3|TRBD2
TGCGCCAGCAGCCAAGAGGAACTAGCGGGACTCACAGATACGCAGTATTTT
CASSQEELAGLTDTQYF
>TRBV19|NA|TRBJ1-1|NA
TGTGCCAGTAGTGCAATACAGAGGAACACTGAAGCTTTCTTT
CASSAIQRNTEAFF
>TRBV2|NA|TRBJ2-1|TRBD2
TGTGCCAGCGTTAGCGGGAGCTCCTACAATGAGCAGTTCTTC
CASVSGSSYNEQFF
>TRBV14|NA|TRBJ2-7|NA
TGTGCCAGCAGCCACGTAACGGCGGAGGGGACCTACGAGCAGTACTTC
CASSHVTAEGTYEQYF
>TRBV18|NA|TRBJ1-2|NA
TGTGCCAGCTCACTCCAGACAGGTATAAGATATGGCTACACCTTC
CASSLQTGIRYGYTF
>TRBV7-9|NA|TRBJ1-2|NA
TGTGCCAGCACCTACAGCGGGTCCTATGGCTACACCTTC
CASTYSGSYGYTF
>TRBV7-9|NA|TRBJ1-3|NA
TGTGCCAGCAGCCCATCCGACACATCTGGAAACACCATATATTTT
CASSPSDTSGNTIYF
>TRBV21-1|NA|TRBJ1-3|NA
TGTGCCAGCAGCACCCGGGACAGGGACGATTTTGGAATTTCGGGAAACCAAGAAGGAAACACCATATATTTT
CASSTRDRDDFGISGNQEGNTIYF
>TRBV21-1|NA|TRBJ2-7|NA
TGTGCCAGCAGCATCGACAGGGCCACACAATACGAGCAGTACTTC
CASSIDRATQYEQYF
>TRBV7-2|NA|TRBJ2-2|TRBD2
TGTGCCAGCAGCTCGACCGGGACTAGCCCTACCGGGGAGCTGTTTTTT
CASSSTGTSPTGELFF
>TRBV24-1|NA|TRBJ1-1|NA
TGTGCCACCAGTGACTCCAGGAACACTGAAGCTTTCTTT
CATSDSRNTEAFF
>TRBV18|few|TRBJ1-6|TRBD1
TGTGCCAGCTCACCCAGACAGGGAGATAATTCACCCCTCCACTTT
CASSPRQGDNSPLHF
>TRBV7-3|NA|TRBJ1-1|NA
TGTGCCAGCAGCTTAACAAGGGATCAAGGAGGTGAAGCTTTCTTT
CASSLTRDQGGEAFF